The clone carrying this T cell receptor beta chain was detected a few times. Its antigen is as yet unknown. This entry belongs to a study of beta chain features in type 1 diabetes. Broader study findings: Shorter TCRB CDR3s, moderately but significantly so, marked every one of the four CD4+ subsets in Type 1 diabetes patients. Type 1 diabetes patients had VDJ junctions that carried fewer insertions and more deletions.

The investigators reverse transcribed all of the isolated RNA, so they sequenced expressed TCRB transcripts. The data were produced by immunoSEQ multiplex PCR, yet TCRdb's version contains in-frame clones alone and is incomplete. The sample has a few hundred thousand clones, around 20% seen once. The sequence came from a woman aged 18-35 years in good health. The specimen sequenced was naive CD4+ T cells from blood.

CDR3 loop: CASSLGQGVNSPLHF. CDR3 coding DNA: TGCGCCAGCAGCTTGGGACAGGGGGTTAATTCACCCCTCCACTTT. This chain links TRBV5-1 with TRBJ1-6, with TRBD1 matching over 9 bases. The trim removed 0 bases at V and 6 bases at J, leaving 1 base unmatched. CDR3 length: 15 residues. Germline V gene sequence: CDR1 SGHRS, CDR2 YFSETQ. The complete variable domain, with remaining parts taken from reference TRBV5-1 and TRBJ1-6, reads KAGVTQTPRYLIKTRGQQVTLSCSPISGHRSVSWYQQTPGQGLQFLFEYFSETQRNKGNFPGRFSGRQFSNSRSEMNVSTLELGDSALYLCASSLGQGVNSPLHFGNGTRLTVT.